One T cell receptor beta chain is described in this entry. What it binds is unknown. A multiplex PCR was run with 60 Vbeta primers and 13 Jbeta primers. Data came from immunoSEQ multiplex PCR; TCRdb stores just in-frame clones and leaves some out. The sample has 220,000 or so clones; approximately 80% are singletons. The data stem from a study of cytomegalovirus exposure and HLA in healthy donors. CDR3 length: 15 residues. The germline CDR1 and CDR2 sequences are SGDLS and YYNGEE. V was cut by 0 bases and J by 5 bases, with 14 bases left in between. Study outcomes and limitations: Some segments of the V type, notably TRBV6-2 and TRBV6-3, were excluded as indistinguishable. Altogether, some 160 TCR beta chains were recorded as cytomegalovirus-associated. A later analysis linked some 18,000 TCR beta sequences to HLA alleles at 0.05 false discovery rate. Among donors in an Asian-associated ancestry cluster, a later analysis reportedly found fewer N-insertions than the approximately 700-donor mean.

The chain is built from TRBV9 and TRBJ2-5; D may be TRBD2 (6 bases). This clonotype originated in a male donor in good health and CMV-seronegative. Sequenced sample: PBMCs. This CDR3 reads CASSVAPSAMETQYF. CDR3 nucleotides: TGTGCCAGCAGCGTAGCGCCTAGCGCTATGGAGACCCAGTACTTC.